Listed here is a single TCR beta chain. Using immunoSEQ multiplex PCR, the repertoire was profiled, and TCRdb retains in-frame clones only, with some absent. The data hold about 72,000 clones, with approximately 82% observed a single time. Trimming at V came to 2 bases and at J to 3 bases, leaving 8 bases not matched to a gene. The CDR3 is made up of 15 amino acids. Germline V gene sequence: CDR1 GTSNPN, CDR2 SVGIG (reference sequence). This sample is part of a study of neoadjuvant anti-PD-1 for oral cavity cancer. Study-wide background: Around day 43, patients without progression received a fourth nivolumab dose before surgery.

This receptor was identified in a person aged 35 to 85 with oral cavity squamous cell carcinoma. The sequencing used PBMCs, collected before nivolumab (anti-PD-1) treatment. The chain combines TRBV30 with TRBJ2-7, with 9 bases matching TRBD2. CDR3: CAWSQTSGFHYEQYF. The CDR3 nucleotides read TGTGCCTGGAGTCAAACTAGCGGGTTTCACTACGAGCAGTACTTC. The variable domain in full, with the rest retrieved from reference TRBV30 and TRBJ2-7, is SQTIHQWPATLVQPVGSPLSLECTVEGTSNPNLYWYRQAAGRGLQLLFYSVGIGQISSEVPQNLSASRPQDRQFILSSKKLLLSDSGFYLCAWSQTSGFHYEQYFGPGTRLTVT.